These 9 T cell receptor beta chains were sequenced from one sample in a study of PD-1 blockade in classical Hodgkin lymphoma. Each patient's relapse followed autologous stem cell transplantation, and brentuximab vedotin exposure varied. Data came from immunoSEQ multiplex PCR; TCRdb stores just in-frame clones and leaves some out. The sample holds tens of thousands of clones, about 88% seen once. The specimen was peripheral blood mononuclear cells (PBMCs), collected before the second cycle of nivolumab. The source is a human donor with classical Hodgkin lymphoma.

V gene TRBV7-3 combines with J gene TRBJ2-1; 10 nucleotides match TRBD2. V trimming: 5 bases; J trimming: 14 bases; junction bases outside the gene matches: 6. Per germline, CDR1 SGHTA and CDR2 FQGTGA. The CDR3 covers 12 residues. CDR3 sequence reads: CASSILAGEKFF. CDR3 bases: TGTGCCAGCAGCATCCTAGCGGGGGAAAAGTTCTTC.

Note on this clone: The identical CDR3 is also encoded by other nucleotide sequences in the sample. The chain joins TRBV5-1 to TRBJ2-2; maybe TRBD2 (5 bases). Looked up from germline, CDR1 is SGHRS and CDR2 is YFSETQ. V was cut by 0 bases and J by 2 bases, with 8 bases left in between. The length of the CDR3 is 15 residues. This CDR3 reads CASSLVGLNTGELFF. In DNA, the CDR3 is TGCGCCAGCAGCTTGGTCGGACTTAACACCGGGGAGCTGTTTTTT.

This CDR3 reads CASSSSTGLLSGANVLTF. Written as DNA, the CDR3 is TGTGCCAGCTCATCCTCGACAGGGTTGCTGTCTGGGGCCAACGTCCTGACTTTC. The chain is built from TRBV18 and TRBJ2-6; 7 bases align to TRBD1. Looked up from germline, CDR1 is KGHSH and CDR2 is LQKENI. The CDR3 totals 18 residues. The V and J ends lost 5 bases and 1 base, in that order; junction bases with no gene match: 11.

The chain has TRBV5-1 and TRBJ1-1, with 7 bases identical to TRBD1. The V gene end was trimmed by 0 bases and the J gene end by 1 base; junction bases not matched to a gene: 6. The CDR3 covers 16 residues. Germline V gives CDR1 SGHRS, CDR2 YFSETQ. The CDR3: CASSLVTGAENTEAFF. As DNA, the CDR3 is TGCGCCAGCAGCTTGGTAACAGGGGCTGAGAACACTGAAGCTTTCTTT. Full variable domain (outside the CDR3, taken from reference TRBV5-1 and TRBJ1-1): KAGVTQTPRYLIKTRGQQVTLSCSPISGHRSVSWYQQTPGQGLQFLFEYFSETQRNKGNFPGRFSGRQFSNSRSEMNVSTLELGDSALYLCASSLVTGAENTEAFFGQGTRLTVV.

This chain links TRBV5-6 with TRBJ2-5, with 8 nucleotides matching TRBD1. V was pared by 4 bases and J by 2 bases, with 10 bases of the junction left unmatched. CDR1 and CDR2 from the germline V gene are SGHDT and YYEEEE. CDR3 length: 16 residues. CDR3 sequence: CASSPGQGWSQETQYF. Here the CDR3 DNA reads TGTGCCAGCAGCCCAGGACAGGGATGGTCTCAAGAGACCCAGTACTTC.

The chain recombines TRBV5-1 with TRBJ2-1, with D uncertain. Germline V gene sequence: CDR1 SGHRS, CDR2 YFSETQ. V gave up 1 base and J gave up 2 bases, with 7 bases separating them. The CDR3 totals 14 residues. The CDR3 coding sequence is TGCGCCAGCAGCTTGTCCAGGACCTACAATGAGCAGTTCTTC. This sequence encodes CASSLSRTYNEQFF.

The chain uses TRBV30 and TRBJ2-6, with D perhaps TRBD1 (6 bases). V gave up 3 bases and J gave up 2 bases, with 11 bases separating them. CDR3 size: 15 residues. Germline V gives CDR1 GTSNPN, CDR2 SVGIG (reference sequence). The CDR3 sequence: CAWRNDRTGANVLTF. The DNA for the CDR3 is TGTGCCTGGAGAAACGACAGGACTGGGGCCAACGTCCTGACTTTC.

The CDR3 protein is CAISESKRDRAYNEQFF. CDR3 DNA: TGTGCCATCAGTGAGTCGAAGCGGGACAGGGCCTACAATGAGCAGTTCTTC. This chain joins TRBV10-3 and TRBJ2-1; 9 nucleotides agree with TRBD1. Per the germline V gene, CDR1 is ENHRY and CDR2 is SYGVKD. CDR3 length: 17 amino acids. Losses at the gene ends were 0 bases for V and 2 bases for J; bases not matched to a gene: 5.

The chain has TRBV5-1 and TRBJ2-2; D possibly corresponds to TRBD1 (6 bases). This CDR3 is 15 amino acids long. The germline V gene has CDR1 SGHRS and CDR2 YFSETQ. The V and J ends lost 7 bases and 1 base respectively, with 14 bases between them. The CDR3 spells CASPVETGNTGELFF. For the CDR3, the DNA is TGCGCCAGCCCCGTGGAGACAGGGAACACCGGGGAGCTGTTTTTT.